The 9 T cell receptor beta chains in this list originate from one sample, sequenced in a study of breast tumors, draining lymph nodes, adjacent tissues. From the multiplex PCR reads, TCRdb called clonotypes with MiXCR, one entry per CDR3 protein. The repertoire holds 60,000 to 65,000 distinct CDR3 sequences, with 45% to 60% as singletons. Sequenced input: breast tumor tissue. The source of these receptors is a female donor with breast cancer. Some clones in this sample may be carry-over from other donors' samples.

The gene calls are TRBV6-6 and TRBJ1-4, with D possibly matching TRBD1 (5 bases). CDR1 and CDR2 (germline): MNHNY, SVGAGI (reference sequence). The V and J ends lost 1 base and 6 bases respectively, with 9 bases between them. The CDR3 contains 14 residues. The CDR3 DNA is TGTGCCAGCAGTTACTGGGAGACAGATGAAAAACTGTTTTTT. This gives the protein CASSYWETDEKLFF.

The chain combines TRBV7-9 with TRBJ2-5, with D possibly being TRBD1 or TRBD2 (6 bases each). The CDR3 has 17 residues. Trimming removed 2 bases from V and 9 bases from J, with 25 bases in between. The V gene's germline CDR1 is SEHNR and CDR2 FQNEAQ (reference sequence). CDR3 region: CASSLRGMGARGEPQYF. The CDR3 DNA follows: TGTGCCAGCAGCTTACGGGGGATGGGGGCGCGAGGGGAGCCCCAGTACTTC.

The CDR3 nucleotides are TGTGCCAGTAGTGTCAAAGTAAACTACGAGCAGTACTTC. This gives the protein CASSVKVNYEQYF. The V and J genes are TRBV19 and TRBJ2-7, with D uncertain. CDR3 length: 13 residues. V was shortened by 5 bases and J by 3 bases, with 11 bases between the two germline ends. Germline values: CDR1 LNHDA, CDR2 SQIVND (reference sequence).

This clonotype was recorded a few times. With a much larger clone just one base away, this may be a read error. V and J are TRBV20-1 and TRBJ2-7, with D perhaps matching TRBD2 (6 bases). Deletions cut 6 bases from V and 6 bases from J, with 18 bases between. The CDR3 sequence is 13 residues long. Per germline, CDR1 DFQATT and CDR2 SNEGSKA (reference sequence). CDR3 bases: TGCAGTGCCGACCCTCTTCGGGGGTCCGAGCAGTACTTC. As protein: CSADPLRGSEQYF.

This clonotype was seen many times. V usage is TRBV20-1 and J usage is TRBJ2-7; 7 bases line up with TRBD2. Germline V lookup: CDR1 DFQATT, CDR2 SNEGSKA (reference sequence). The CDR3 extends over 14 amino acids. V was pared by 5 bases and J by 2 bases, with 9 bases of the junction left unmatched. The CDR3 loop is CSAPKAGETYEQYF. The CDR3 coding sequence is TGCAGTGCTCCCAAGGCGGGAGAGACCTACGAGCAGTACTTC.

J is TRBJ2-7 and V is TRBV29-1, with 9 nucleotides matching TRBD1. CDR1 and CDR2 (germline): SQVTM, ANQGSEA. The V gene end was trimmed by 1 base and the J gene end by 2 bases; junction bases not matched to a gene: 12. The CDR3 contains 17 residues. The CDR3 nucleotides are TGCAGCGTTGAAGGGCGACGAGGGACAGGGCCCCCCTACGAGCAGTACTTC. Translated: CSVEGRRGTGPPYEQYF.

This clonotype was counted many times. The chain couples TRBV6-5 to TRBJ2-7, with D perhaps matching TRBD2 (5 bases). The V end lost 5 bases, the J end lost 3 bases, and 17 bases lay between the germline ends. Germline CDR1 is MNHEY and CDR2 is SVGAGI. The length of the CDR3 is 15 residues. CDR3 bases: TGTGCCAGCAGTCTCCGCATCAGAGGGAGCTACGAGCAGTACTTC. As protein: CASSLRIRGSYEQYF.

A few counts support this clonotype. This chain joins TRBV2 and TRBJ2-5; 8 nucleotides line up with TRBD1. Trimming took 2 bases from V and 2 from J; bases not matched to a gene: 1. The CDR3 spans 14 residues. CDR1 and CDR2 from the germline V gene are SNHLY and FYNNEI. CDR3 protein: CASSENRGQETQYF. CDR3 nucleotide sequence: TGTGCCAGCAGTGAAAACAGGGGGCAAGAGACCCAGTACTTC.

This sequence joins TRBV20-1 and TRBJ2-3, with 9 nucleotides matching TRBD1. V lost 4 bases and J lost 5; bases outside the gene matches: 13. Germline V CDR1 and CDR2: DFQATT, SNEGSKA (reference sequence). This CDR3 is 16 amino acids long. The CDR3 sequence is CSAKRTGELLLDTQYF. Here the CDR3 DNA reads TGCAGTGCTAAACGGACAGGGGAGTTATTGTTAGATACGCAGTATTTT.